This is a list of T cell receptor beta chains from one sample in a study of T cells in Graves' hyperthyroidism and ophthalmopathy. TCRdb reanalysed the multiplex PCR reads using MiXCR and keeps one entry per CDR3 protein. Of 500,000 to 750,000 distinct CDR3 sequences listed, 15% to 18% are singletons. What was sequenced was blood. These receptors were obtained from a woman in her 30s with Graves' hyperthyroidism. Both conserved end residues are part of each CDR3. A D gene is named only where the DNA matches it firmly. For some rows the clone size is stated as once, few or many, or as a class when expanded; others skip it.

j_call	d_call	clone_size	v_call	cdr3_nt	cdr3_aa
TRBJ2-7	TRBD2	few	TRBV6-1	TGTGCCAGCAGTGGAGGACTAGCGGACTACGAGCAGTACTTC	CASSGGLADYEQYF
TRBJ1-4	TRBD1	-	TRBV25-1	TGTGCCAGCGGGACAGGGACTAATGAAAAACTGTTTTTT	CASGTGTNEKLFF
TRBJ2-5	-	many	TRBV7-9	TGTGCCAGCAGCTTAGGAGGGCAGGGTGAGGAGACCCAGTACTTC	CASSLGGQGEETQYF
TRBJ2-3	-	once	TRBV18	TGTGCCAGCTCTCCACCGTCGGGGGGCCGCACAGATACGCAGTATTTT	CASSPPSGGRTDTQYF
TRBJ2-3	-	-	TRBV9	TGTGCCAGCAGCGTAGGGGGGGCGGTAAACACAGATACGCAGTATTTT	CASSVGGAVNTDTQYF
TRBJ1-3	-	-	TRBV30	TGTGCCTGGAGTGTAAGGAACACCATATATTTT	CAWSVRNTIYF
TRBJ2-1	TRBD2	many	TRBV11-3	TGTGCCAGCAGCGGAAGTTGGACTAGCGGGGGGTACAATGAGCAGTTCTTC	CASSGSWTSGGYNEQFF
TRBJ1-1	-	few	TRBV27	TGTGCCAGCAGTGAAGACAGGAAAACTGAAGCTTTCTTT	CASSEDRKTEAFF
TRBJ2-1	-	many	TRBV5-1	TGCGCCAGCAGCGAGGGGTTCCGAGATGAGCAGTTCTTC	CASSEGFRDEQFF
TRBJ2-5	TRBD1	many	TRBV11-2	TGTGCCAGCTCTCCGGGGACAGGACCGGGGGCCCAGTACTTC	CASSPGTGPGAQYF
TRBJ2-1	-	many	TRBV30	TGTGCCTGGAGTCAAAGGGGTGAGCAGTTCTTC	CAWSQRGEQFF
TRBJ1-4	TRBD1	-	TRBV2	TGTGCCAGCAGTGGCCAGGGGGCGGGAGTGTATGAAAAACTGTTTTTT	CASSGQGAGVYEKLFF
TRBJ1-1	TRBD1	-	TRBV9	TGTGCCAGCAGCGTAGTAAAGGGGGGACAGGCTGGCACTGAAGCTTTCTTT	CASSVVKGGQAGTEAFF
TRBJ2-3	TRBD2	many	TRBV6-1	TGTGCCAGCAGTCCCGCGGGACTAGAACATACGCAGTATTTT	CASSPAGLEHTQYF
TRBJ2-3	TRBD2	-	TRBV18	TGTGCCAGCTCGCTCTGGACTAGCGGGATTCCCACCGATACGCAGTATTTT	CASSLWTSGIPTDTQYF
TRBJ2-3	TRBD1	many	TRBV7-2	TGTGCCAGCAGCGCCGACAGGGGGCCCAGGTATACGCAGTATTTT	CASSADRGPRYTQYF
TRBJ2-3	-	many	TRBV28	TGTGCCAGCAGTTTGGCGGGTCTAGGGATTCGGATGGATACGCAGTATTTT	CASSLAGLGIRMDTQYF
TRBJ2-3	-	few	TRBV11-3	TGTGCCAGCAGCCCCAGGGATGGGGCGGATACGCAGTATTTT	CASSPRDGADTQYF
TRBJ2-7	-	-	TRBV6-2/TRBV6-3	TGTGCCAGCAGTTCACGGACTGTCTCCTACGAGCAGTACTTC	CASSSRTVSYEQYF
TRBJ2-7	-	many	TRBV3-1	TGTGCCAGCAGCCAAGATCAGCAAATCGGAGAGCAGTACTTC	CASSQDQQIGEQYF
TRBJ2-2	-	-	TRBV6-1	TGTGCCAGCACCCTCGGACAGAACACCGGGGAGCTGTTTTTT	CASTLGQNTGELFF
TRBJ1-5	-	-	TRBV20-1	TGCAGTGCCTGGACAGAAGATCAGCCCCAGCATTTT	CSAWTEDQPQHF
TRBJ2-5	-	many	TRBV12-3/TRBV12-4	TGTGCCAGCACCGAACAGGGATGGGAGACCCAGTACTTC	CASTEQGWETQYF
TRBJ1-3	-	-	TRBV28	TGTGCCAGCAAGGCAGGGCTCGGAAACACCATATATTTT	CASKAGLGNTIYF
TRBJ2-1	-	many	TRBV12-3/TRBV12-4	TGTGCCAGCAGTTGGGTTCGGCGCAGCCGCGATGAGCAGTTCTTC	CASSWVRRSRDEQFF
TRBJ2-1	TRBD1	many	TRBV24-1	TGTGCCACCAGTGATCCAAGCGGGACAGGGGATATTGAGCAGTTCTTC	CATSDPSGTGDIEQFF
TRBJ2-5	-	many	TRBV12-3/TRBV12-4	TGTGCCAGCAGTCCGGAGGGGGCGGACCAAGAGACCCAGTACTTC	CASSPEGADQETQYF
TRBJ1-1	TRBD1	many	TRBV27	TGTGCCAGCAGTCGGCCGGGACAGGACGCAAAGCCTGAAGCTTTCTTT	CASSRPGQDAKPEAFF
TRBJ2-7	-	many	TRBV10-3	TGTGCCATCAGTGAAGGTCAGGGTGGCGAGCAGTACTTC	CAISEGQGGEQYF
TRBJ2-1	-	-	TRBV28	TGTGCCAGCAGGACCGAACGGGGGAGCTCCTACAATGAGCAGCTCTTC	CASRTERGSSYNEQLF
TRBJ1-4	TRBD1	-	TRBV6-1	TGTGCCAGCGGACCCCAGGGGGAGGATGAAAAACTGTTTTTT	CASGPQGEDEKLFF
TRBJ2-2	-	-	TRBV7-9	TGTGCCAGCGGGGGATGGGGGCAAGCGAGCACCGGGGAGCTGTTTTTT	CASGGWGQASTGELFF
TRBJ2-7	-	many	TRBV28	TGTGCCAGCAGTTTACCCACAGGGATCCCCTCCTACGAGCAGTACTTC	CASSLPTGIPSYEQYF
TRBJ1-5	-	many	TRBV27	TGTGCCAGCAGCAAGGGAAGCAATCAGCCCCAGCATTTT	CASSKGSNQPQHF
TRBJ2-1	-	many	TRBV6-1	TGTGCCAGCAGTGAATCGCAGGGACCCTACAATGAGCAGTTCTTC	CASSESQGPYNEQFF
TRBJ2-2	TRBD2	many	TRBV7-9	TGTGCCAGCAGCCCCGAGGGACTAGCTATCGGGGAGCTGTTTTTT	CASSPEGLAIGELFF
TRBJ1-6	-	-	TRBV6-1	TGTGCCAGCAGTCGGACCGGTACAGACTTATCACCCCTCCACTTT	CASSRTGTDLSPLHF
TRBJ2-7	-	-	TRBV27	TGTGCCAGCAGTACTACCGAAGGAAATCCCTACGAGCAGTACTTC	CASSTTEGNPYEQYF
TRBJ2-7	TRBD2	few	TRBV18	TGTGCCAGCTCACCAGAGGGACTAGCGGCTTCCTACGAGCAGTACTTC	CASSPEGLAASYEQYF
TRBJ2-3	TRBD2	many	TRBV28	TGTGCCAGCAGTTTACCCGGGAGGACAGATACGCAGTATTTT	CASSLPGRTDTQYF
TRBJ2-5	-	many	TRBV28	TGTGCCAGCAGTATAGTAGCGTACCAAGAGACCCAGTACTTC	CASSIVAYQETQYF
TRBJ2-1	TRBD2	many	TRBV5-8	TGTGCCAGCAGCCCTGAGACTAGCGGGAGGCCGGGTGAGCAGTTCTTC	CASSPETSGRPGEQFF
TRBJ2-7	TRBD2	many	TRBV6-2/TRBV6-3	TGTGCCAGCAGTTCCCCGGGACTAGCGCCTCTCGAGCAGTACTTC	CASSSPGLAPLEQYF
TRBJ2-2	-	many	TRBV6-1	-	CASSSSILAGATNTGELFF
TRBJ2-7	TRBD1	-	TRBV9	TGTGCCAGCAGCGTAGAGACAGGGGGCTACGAGCAGTACTTC	CASSVETGGYEQYF
TRBJ2-5	TRBD1	many	TRBV7-3	TGTGCCAGCAGCCCGGGGACAGGGGGCTTTCAAGAGACCCAGTACTTC	CASSPGTGGFQETQYF